This is a list of T cell receptor beta chains from one sample in a study of T-cell memory formation after mild COVID-19. One entry per CDR3 protein results from TCRdb running MiXCR on the 5' RACE reads. Altogether about 110,000 distinct CDR3 sequences are present, 14% being singletons, with the ten largest covering about 39%. Material for sequencing was PBMCs or a T cell subset sorted from them (not recorded which). Receptors were obtained from a man younger than 35 who had mild COVID-19 (a few samples of this study predate the infection). Cell type and time point are not known. CDR3s include the opening cysteine and the closing phenylalanine or tryptophan. The order of the fields is D gene, J gene, clone size, V gene, CDR3 DNA, CDR3 protein. The D gene is left open where the match is weak. Clone size is shown for a subset of rows, as once, few, many or a class of expanded clone.

d_call: -
j_call: TRBJ2-7
clone_size: few
v_call: TRBV13
cdr3_nt: TGTGCCAGCAGCTCGACCGTGGGTAACGAGCAGTACTTC
cdr3_aa: CASSSTVGNEQYF

d_call: -
j_call: TRBJ1-1
clone_size: many
v_call: TRBV12-3/TRBV12-4
cdr3_nt: TGTGCCAGCAGTTGGGCGGGTTCCACTGAAGCTTTCTTT
cdr3_aa: CASSWAGSTEAFF

d_call: TRBD2
j_call: TRBJ2-3
clone_size: few
v_call: TRBV5-1
cdr3_nt: TGCGCCAGCAACTGGAATAGCGGGGGTTCTAGCACAGATACGCAGTATTTT
cdr3_aa: CASNWNSGGSSTDTQYF

d_call: -
j_call: TRBJ1-1
clone_size: -
v_call: TRBV3-1
cdr3_nt: TGTGCCAGCAGCCCGGTCGGGTTGAACACTGAAGCTTTCTTT
cdr3_aa: CASSPVGLNTEAFF

d_call: -
j_call: TRBJ2-2
clone_size: -
v_call: TRBV9
cdr3_nt: TGTGCCAGCAGCGCCCCCGTCGGGACCGGGGAGCTGTTTTTT
cdr3_aa: CASSAPVGTGELFF

d_call: -
j_call: TRBJ1-5
clone_size: few
v_call: TRBV6-1
cdr3_nt: TGTGCCAGCAGTGAACAGCCAGGTGGGGTGGAGCCCCAGCATTTT
cdr3_aa: CASSEQPGGVEPQHF

d_call: -
j_call: TRBJ2-3
clone_size: -
v_call: TRBV24-1
cdr3_nt: TGTGCCACCAGTGACCCCGGGCCCGTTAAGCAGCAGTATTTT
cdr3_aa: CATSDPGPVKQQYF

d_call: -
j_call: TRBJ2-1
clone_size: few
v_call: TRBV4-1
cdr3_nt: TGCGCCAGCAGCCAAGTTGGTAGCAATGAGCAGTTCTTC
cdr3_aa: CASSQVGSNEQFF

d_call: TRBD1
j_call: TRBJ2-1
clone_size: -
v_call: TRBV6-6
cdr3_nt: TGTGCCAGCAGTCCCTGGGACAGCACCTACAATGAGCAGTTCTTC
cdr3_aa: CASSPWDSTYNEQFF

d_call: -
j_call: TRBJ1-5
clone_size: -
v_call: TRBV19
cdr3_nt: TGTGCCAGTAGTATATCGGGGACGGGCAATCAGCCCCAGCATTTT
cdr3_aa: CASSISGTGNQPQHF

d_call: -
j_call: TRBJ2-6
clone_size: -
v_call: TRBV19
cdr3_nt: TGTGCCAGTACGGTCTCTGGGGCCAACGTCCTGACTTTC
cdr3_aa: CASTVSGANVLTF

d_call: -
j_call: TRBJ2-2
clone_size: many
v_call: TRBV7-9
cdr3_nt: TGTGCCAGCAGCAATTACAGGCCCACGGGCACCGGGGAGCTGTTTTTT
cdr3_aa: CASSNYRPTGTGELFF

d_call: TRBD1
j_call: TRBJ1-5
clone_size: -
v_call: TRBV4-3
cdr3_nt: TGCGCCAGCAGCCAAGATCGAGGACAGGGGTATAGCAATCAGCCCCAGCATTTT
cdr3_aa: CASSQDRGQGYSNQPQHF

d_call: -
j_call: TRBJ2-5
clone_size: -
v_call: TRBV3-1
cdr3_nt: TGTGCCAGCAGCCAAGGGCACGTAAGGGAAGAGACCCAGTACTTC
cdr3_aa: CASSQGHVREETQYF

d_call: -
j_call: TRBJ2-7
clone_size: few
v_call: TRBV20-1
cdr3_nt: TGCAGTGCTAGAGGGGACAAGTACTACGAGCAGTACTTC
cdr3_aa: CSARGDKYYEQYF

d_call: -
j_call: TRBJ1-4
clone_size: -
v_call: TRBV27
cdr3_nt: TGTGCCAGCAGCCACAGAGGGGGTAATGAAAAACTGTTTTTT
cdr3_aa: CASSHRGGNEKLFF

d_call: -
j_call: TRBJ2-2
clone_size: -
v_call: TRBV9
cdr3_nt: TGTGCCAGCAGCGTAGGCGTGGTTGGGCCAACCGGGGAGCTGTTTTTT
cdr3_aa: CASSVGVVGPTGELFF

d_call: -
j_call: TRBJ2-1
clone_size: few
v_call: TRBV7-3
cdr3_nt: TGTGCCAGCAGCTTTGAGGCGGGGAACTACAATGAGCAGTTCTTC
cdr3_aa: CASSFEAGNYNEQFF

d_call: -
j_call: TRBJ1-5
clone_size: -
v_call: TRBV15
cdr3_nt: TGTGCCACCAGCAGAGATTCGCTCGACCTTCGGTGGCAGCCCCAGCATTTT
cdr3_aa: CATSRDSLDLRWQPQHF

d_call: TRBD1
j_call: TRBJ2-2
clone_size: many
v_call: TRBV23-1
cdr3_nt: TGCGCCAGCAGTCAATCGGGGACAGGGACCACCGGGGAGCTGTTTTTT
cdr3_aa: CASSQSGTGTTGELFF

d_call: -
j_call: TRBJ2-3
clone_size: many
v_call: TRBV19
cdr3_nt: TGTGCCAGTAGTAGGTACAGCACCTCACTGGGTACGCAGTATTTT
cdr3_aa: CASSRYSTSLGTQYF

d_call: -
j_call: TRBJ2-1
clone_size: -
v_call: TRBV3-2
cdr3_nt: TGTGCCAGCAGCCTCCAGTTAAGAAGCTCCTACAATGAGCAGTTCTTC
cdr3_aa: CASSLQLRSSYNEQFF

d_call: -
j_call: TRBJ2-1
clone_size: -
v_call: TRBV15
cdr3_nt: TGTGCCACCAGCACAAGGAAGGGGGGGACTTACAATGAGCAGTTCTTC
cdr3_aa: CATSTRKGGTYNEQFF

d_call: -
j_call: TRBJ1-4
clone_size: few
v_call: TRBV7-9
cdr3_nt: TGTGCCAGCAGCTTCCCCATTGAATTACAAAATAGGGAAAAACTGTTTTTT
cdr3_aa: CASSFPIELQNREKLFF

d_call: TRBD2
j_call: TRBJ2-2
clone_size: few
v_call: TRBV6-2/TRBV6-3
cdr3_nt: TGTGCCAGCAGTTACGGGAGCGGGGGATTCACCGGGGAGCTGTTTTTT
cdr3_aa: CASSYGSGGFTGELFF

d_call: -
j_call: TRBJ2-5
clone_size: many
v_call: TRBV4-1
cdr3_nt: TGCGCCAGCAGCCAAGTCGCAGGGGTGGAGACCCAGTACTTC
cdr3_aa: CASSQVAGVETQYF

d_call: TRBD2
j_call: TRBJ2-3
clone_size: -
v_call: TRBV28
cdr3_nt: TGTGCCAGCAGTATAGCGGGTGGTGGAGATACGCAGTATTTT
cdr3_aa: CASSIAGGGDTQYF

d_call: -
j_call: TRBJ2-6
clone_size: -
v_call: TRBV7-3
cdr3_nt: TGTGCCAGCAGCTTAACACCCGGGCTCGGGGCCAACGTCCTGACTTTC
cdr3_aa: CASSLTPGLGANVLTF

d_call: -
j_call: TRBJ2-3
clone_size: medium-sized
v_call: TRBV5-1
cdr3_nt: TGCGCCAGCAGCCCAGGACAGACTAGCACAGATACGCAGTATTTT
cdr3_aa: CASSPGQTSTDTQYF

d_call: -
j_call: TRBJ2-6
clone_size: many
v_call: TRBV6-5
cdr3_nt: TGTGCCAGCCATACCGGCGGGGTCTCTGGGGCCAACGTCCTGACTTTC
cdr3_aa: CASHTGGVSGANVLTF

d_call: TRBD1
j_call: TRBJ1-5
clone_size: few
v_call: TRBV20-1
cdr3_nt: TGCAGTGCTAGAGATCGGACAGGGAATCAGCCCCAGCATTTT
cdr3_aa: CSARDRTGNQPQHF

d_call: -
j_call: TRBJ1-2
clone_size: -
v_call: TRBV27
cdr3_nt: TGTGCCAGCAGTACAGTGGGTGATGGCTACACCTTC
cdr3_aa: CASSTVGDGYTF

d_call: -
j_call: TRBJ2-5
clone_size: -
v_call: TRBV4-1
cdr3_nt: TGCGCCAGCAGCCAAGCACGGCGCGACTGGGAGACCCAGTACTTC
cdr3_aa: CASSQARRDWETQYF

d_call: -
j_call: TRBJ1-2
clone_size: -
v_call: TRBV6-2/TRBV6-3
cdr3_nt: TGTGCCAGCAGTCCCCTTGAAGGGTTCAGGATGTATGGCTACACCTTC
cdr3_aa: CASSPLEGFRMYGYTF

d_call: -
j_call: TRBJ1-2
clone_size: few
v_call: TRBV4-3
cdr3_nt: TGCGCCAGCAGCCAAGATCGGATAGCTCTCTATGGCTACACCTTC
cdr3_aa: CASSQDRIALYGYTF

d_call: TRBD2
j_call: TRBJ2-1
clone_size: -
v_call: TRBV7-9
cdr3_nt: TGTGCCAGCAGCTTTAATTGGGGGGGCTCCTACAATGAGCAGTTCTTC
cdr3_aa: CASSFNWGGSYNEQFF

d_call: -
j_call: TRBJ2-3
clone_size: -
v_call: TRBV7-2
cdr3_nt: TGTGCCAGCAGCTCAGATCCCGCCCTATTCGGCACAGATACGCAGTATTTT
cdr3_aa: CASSSDPALFGTDTQYF

d_call: -
j_call: TRBJ2-1
clone_size: -
v_call: TRBV11-3
cdr3_nt: TGTGCCAGCAGCTTAGTAGGTTACCAGGACAATGAGCAGTTCTTC
cdr3_aa: CASSLVGYQDNEQFF

d_call: TRBD1
j_call: TRBJ2-5
clone_size: few
v_call: TRBV27
cdr3_nt: TGTGCCAGCAGTCGACAGGGGGGCATAGAGACCCAGTACTTC
cdr3_aa: CASSRQGGIETQYF

d_call: -
j_call: TRBJ1-1
clone_size: -
v_call: TRBV7-6
cdr3_nt: TGTGCCAGCAGCTCCCACCGAGGGTTCGACACTGAAGCTTTCTTT
cdr3_aa: CASSSHRGFDTEAFF

d_call: -
j_call: TRBJ2-3
clone_size: -
v_call: TRBV7-9
cdr3_nt: TGTGCCAGCAGCTGGGAGGCGGGGAATACGCAGTATTTT
cdr3_aa: CASSWEAGNTQYF

d_call: -
j_call: TRBJ1-4
clone_size: -
v_call: TRBV28
cdr3_nt: TGTGCCAGCAACCAGCAGGGCGGAGAAAAACTGTTTTTT
cdr3_aa: CASNQQGGEKLFF

d_call: -
j_call: TRBJ1-5
clone_size: -
v_call: TRBV28
cdr3_nt: TGTGCCAGCCGGTTCATACAGGCGAGCAATCAGCCCCAGCATTTT
cdr3_aa: CASRFIQASNQPQHF

d_call: TRBD2
j_call: TRBJ2-5
clone_size: -
v_call: TRBV20-1
cdr3_nt: TGCAGTGCCTGGGCCGGACTAGCGGGTGGTTCAAGAGAGACCCAGTACTTC
cdr3_aa: CSAWAGLAGGSRETQYF

d_call: -
j_call: TRBJ2-3
clone_size: -
v_call: TRBV6-2/TRBV6-3
cdr3_nt: TGTGCCAGCCACGAGGGGGACAGCACAGATACGCAGTATTTT
cdr3_aa: CASHEGDSTDTQYF

d_call: -
j_call: TRBJ2-7
clone_size: -
v_call: TRBV6-5
cdr3_nt: TGTGCCAGCAGCCGTTTAGGCGAGCAGTACTTC
cdr3_aa: CASSRLGEQYF

d_call: TRBD2
j_call: TRBJ2-3
clone_size: few
v_call: TRBV7-9
cdr3_nt: TGTGCCAGCAGCTTGACTAGCGGGGGGCCAAGGACAGATACGCAGTATTTT
cdr3_aa: CASSLTSGGPRTDTQYF

d_call: TRBD1
j_call: TRBJ2-1
clone_size: -
v_call: TRBV6-2/TRBV6-3
cdr3_nt: TGTGCCAGCAGTCTGGACAGGCAAAATGAGCAGTTCTTC
cdr3_aa: CASSLDRQNEQFF